This T cell receptor (beta chain) was profiled in a study of preoperative IRX-2 immunotherapy in early breast cancer. Stated treatment: preoperative locoregional IRX-2 cytokine immunotherapy. This phase Ib study tested locoregional IRX-2 cytokine immunotherapy given before surgery. Generated by immunoSEQ multiplex PCR, the TCRdb table keeps only in-frame clones and is missing some. This table holds 25,000 to 30,000 clones, nearly 90% found once. Sample acquisition took place from a patient treated with IRX-2 immunotherapy. The clonotype was recovered from a human donor with breast cancer.

The CDR3 DNA sequence: TGTGCCAGTAGCACACCAGCCGGGAGCGGGAGACACCAAGAGACCCAGTACTTC. It codes for CASSTPAGSGRHQETQYF. This chain links TRBV19 with TRBJ2-5, with 8 nucleotides matching TRBD2. After removal of 6 bases from V and 0 bases from J, the junction contained 15 bases not matched to a gene. The CDR3 length is 18 residues. CDR1 and CDR2 (germline): LNHDA, SQIVND (reference sequence).